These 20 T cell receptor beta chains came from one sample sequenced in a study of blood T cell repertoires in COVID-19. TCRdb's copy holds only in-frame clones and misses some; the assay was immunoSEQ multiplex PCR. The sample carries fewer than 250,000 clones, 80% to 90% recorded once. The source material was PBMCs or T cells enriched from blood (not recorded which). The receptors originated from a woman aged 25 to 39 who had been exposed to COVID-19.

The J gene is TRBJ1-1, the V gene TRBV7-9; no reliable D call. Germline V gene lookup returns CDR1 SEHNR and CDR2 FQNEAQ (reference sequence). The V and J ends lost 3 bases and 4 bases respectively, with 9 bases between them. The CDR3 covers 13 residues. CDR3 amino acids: CASSLGGSTEAFF. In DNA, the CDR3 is TGTGCCAGCAGCTTGGGAGGGAGCACTGAAGCTTTCTTT.

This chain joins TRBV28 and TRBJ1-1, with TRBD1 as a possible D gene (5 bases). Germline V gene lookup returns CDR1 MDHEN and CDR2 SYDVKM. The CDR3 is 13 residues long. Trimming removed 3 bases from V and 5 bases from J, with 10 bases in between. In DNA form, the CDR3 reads TGTGCCAGCAGTTTTAGGGGAAGAACTGAAGCTTTCTTT. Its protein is CASSFRGRTEAFF.

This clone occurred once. Here the CDR3 reads CASSKDSLSTDTQYF. The CDR3 coding sequence is TGTGCCAGCAGCAAGGACAGCCTTAGCACAGATACGCAGTATTTT. The V gene is TRBV6-2 or TRBV6-3, the J gene TRBJ2-3, with a weak D call TRBD1 (6 bases). The ends were cut back, 6 bases at V and 0 bases at J, with 13 bases in the middle. CDR1 and CDR2 (germline): MNHEY, SVGEGT. This CDR3 region has 15 residues.

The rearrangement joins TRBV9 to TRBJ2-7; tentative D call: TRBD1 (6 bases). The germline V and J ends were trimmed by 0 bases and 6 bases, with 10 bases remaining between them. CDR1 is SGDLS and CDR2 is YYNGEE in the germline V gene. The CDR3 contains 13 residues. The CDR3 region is CASSVVGRGEQYF. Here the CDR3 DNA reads TGTGCCAGCAGCGTAGTAGGCAGGGGCGAGCAGTACTTC.

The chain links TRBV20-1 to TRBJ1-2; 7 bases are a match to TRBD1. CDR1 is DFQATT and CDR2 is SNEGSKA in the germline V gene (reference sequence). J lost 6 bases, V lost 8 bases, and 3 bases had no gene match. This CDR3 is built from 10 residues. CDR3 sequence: CSTDRDGYTF. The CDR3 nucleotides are TGCAGTACCGACAGGGATGGCTACACCTTC.

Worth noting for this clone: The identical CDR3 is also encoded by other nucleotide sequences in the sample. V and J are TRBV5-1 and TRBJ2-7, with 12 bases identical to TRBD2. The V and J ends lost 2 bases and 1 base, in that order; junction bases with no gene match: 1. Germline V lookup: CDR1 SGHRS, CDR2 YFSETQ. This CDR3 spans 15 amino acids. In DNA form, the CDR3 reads TGCGCCAGCAGCTTAGGACTAGCGGGATCCTACGAGCAGTACTTC. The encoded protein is CASSLGLAGSYEQYF.

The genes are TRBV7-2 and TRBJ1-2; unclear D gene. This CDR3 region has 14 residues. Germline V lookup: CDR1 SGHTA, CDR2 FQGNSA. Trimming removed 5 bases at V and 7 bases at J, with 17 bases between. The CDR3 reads CASSTGDFAGGYTF. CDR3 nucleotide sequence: TGTGCCAGCAGCACCGGGGATTTTGCGGGTGGCTACACCTTC.

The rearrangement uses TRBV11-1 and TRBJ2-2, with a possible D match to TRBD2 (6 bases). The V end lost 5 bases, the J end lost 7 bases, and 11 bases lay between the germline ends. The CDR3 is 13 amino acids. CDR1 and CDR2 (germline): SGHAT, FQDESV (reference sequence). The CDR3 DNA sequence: TGTGCCAGCAGCATGGAAGCGGGCGGGGAGCTGTTTTTT. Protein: CASSMEAGGELFF.

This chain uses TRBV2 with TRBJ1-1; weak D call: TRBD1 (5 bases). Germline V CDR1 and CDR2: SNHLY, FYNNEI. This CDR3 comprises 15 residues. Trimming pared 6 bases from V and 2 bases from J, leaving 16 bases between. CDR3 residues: CASSPLGGENTEAFF. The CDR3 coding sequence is TGTGCCAGCAGCCCCCTCGGGGGGGAAAACACTGAAGCTTTCTTT. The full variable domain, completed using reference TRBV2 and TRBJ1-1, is EPEVTQTPSHQVTQMGQEVILRCVPISNHLYFYWYRQILGQKVEFLVSFYNNEISEKSEIFDDQFSVERPDGSNFTLKIRSTKLEDSAMYFCASSPLGGENTEAFFGQGTRLTVV.

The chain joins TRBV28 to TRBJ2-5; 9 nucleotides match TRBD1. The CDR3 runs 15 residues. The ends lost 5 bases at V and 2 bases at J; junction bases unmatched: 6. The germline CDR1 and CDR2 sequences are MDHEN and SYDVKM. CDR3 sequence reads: CASSIGTGTQETQYF. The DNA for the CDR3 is TGTGCCAGCAGTATCGGGACAGGGACGCAAGAGACCCAGTACTTC.

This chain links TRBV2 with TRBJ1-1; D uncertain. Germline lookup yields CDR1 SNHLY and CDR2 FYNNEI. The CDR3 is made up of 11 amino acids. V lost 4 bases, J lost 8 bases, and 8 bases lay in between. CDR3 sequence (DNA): TGTGCCAGCAGTGGGGTGGGCGAAGCTTTCTTT. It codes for CASSGVGEAFF.

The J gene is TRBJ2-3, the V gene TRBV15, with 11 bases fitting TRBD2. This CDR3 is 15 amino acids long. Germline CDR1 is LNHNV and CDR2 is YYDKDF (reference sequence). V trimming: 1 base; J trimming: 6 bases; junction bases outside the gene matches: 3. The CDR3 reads CATSRGSSGRDTQYF. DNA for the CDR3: TGTGCCACCAGCAGAGGCTCTAGCGGGAGGGATACGCAGTATTTT.

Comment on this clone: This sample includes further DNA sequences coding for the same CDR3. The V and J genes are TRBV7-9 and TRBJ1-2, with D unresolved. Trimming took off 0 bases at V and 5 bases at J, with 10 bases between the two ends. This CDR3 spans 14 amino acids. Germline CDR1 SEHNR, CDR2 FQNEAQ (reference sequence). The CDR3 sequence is CASSLAGVDYGYTF. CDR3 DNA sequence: TGTGCCAGCAGCTTAGCAGGAGTTGATTATGGCTACACCTTC.

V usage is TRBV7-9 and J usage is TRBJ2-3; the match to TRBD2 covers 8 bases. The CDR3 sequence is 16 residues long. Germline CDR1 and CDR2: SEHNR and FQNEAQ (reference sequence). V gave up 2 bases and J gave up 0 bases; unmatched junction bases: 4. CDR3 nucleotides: TGTGCCAGCAGCTTAAACAGCGGGGGAAGCACAGATACGCAGTATTTT. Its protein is CASSLNSGGSTDTQYF.

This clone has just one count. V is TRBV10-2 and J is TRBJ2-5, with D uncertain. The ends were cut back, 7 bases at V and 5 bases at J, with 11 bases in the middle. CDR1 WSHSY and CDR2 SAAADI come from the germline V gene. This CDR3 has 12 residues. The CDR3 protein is CASKSPAETQYF. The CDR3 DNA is TGCGCCAGCAAGTCCCCCGCGGAGACCCAGTACTTC.

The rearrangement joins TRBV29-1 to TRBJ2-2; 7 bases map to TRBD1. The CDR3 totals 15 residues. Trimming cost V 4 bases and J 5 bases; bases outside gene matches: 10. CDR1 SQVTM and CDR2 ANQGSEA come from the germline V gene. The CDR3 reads CSVGETGARTGELFF. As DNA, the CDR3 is TGCAGCGTTGGGGAAACAGGGGCGAGGACCGGGGAGCTGTTTTTT.

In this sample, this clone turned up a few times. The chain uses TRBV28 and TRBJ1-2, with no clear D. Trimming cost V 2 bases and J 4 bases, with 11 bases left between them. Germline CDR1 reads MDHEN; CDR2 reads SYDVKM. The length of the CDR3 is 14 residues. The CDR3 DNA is TGTGCCAGCAGTTTACCGAGGGTACCCTATGGCTACACCTTC. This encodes CASSLPRVPYGYTF.

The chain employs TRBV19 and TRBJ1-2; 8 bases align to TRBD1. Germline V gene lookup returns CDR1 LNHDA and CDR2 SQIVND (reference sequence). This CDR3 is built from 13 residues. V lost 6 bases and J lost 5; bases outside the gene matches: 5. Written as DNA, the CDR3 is TGTGCCAGTAGGCAGGGGGCGCGGTATGGCTACACCTTC. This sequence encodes CASRQGARYGYTF.

The chain's CDR3 is CASGLTGYSARTEAFF. In DNA form, the CDR3 reads TGTGCTAGTGGTTTGACAGGGTATTCGGCTAGGACTGAAGCTTTCTTT. The chain couples TRBV12-5 to TRBJ1-1, with D maybe TRBD1 (6 bases). Per the germline V gene, CDR1 is LGHNT and CDR2 is FRNRAP. The CDR3 is 16 amino acids. Trimming pared 2 bases from V and 5 bases from J, leaving 18 bases between.

The CDR3 DNA reads as TGTGCCAGCAGTCAACTCAATGAGCAGTTCTTC. Encoded protein: CASSQLNEQFF. The V call is TRBV27, the J call TRBJ2-1; no clear D. Trimming took 5 bases from V and 6 from J, leaving 5 bases between them. The CDR3 loop spans 11 amino acids. Per germline, CDR1 MNHEY and CDR2 SMNVEV (reference sequence).